This entry lists 9 T cell receptor beta chains sequenced from one sample in a study of human T cells and chemical hapten exposure. This sample's time point: patch test 2, 6 weeks after DPC sensitization. Described treatment: therapeutic diphenylcyclopropenone sensitization with weekly scalp DPC. TCRdb redid the calling of the RACE reads with MiXCR, one entry per CDR3 protein. The top ten hold about 1.4% of the sample, which has about 140,000 distinct CDR3 sequences, 12% seen once. The source was whole blood, collected in connection with sensitization to the hapten diphenylcyclopropenone (DPC). Receptors were obtained from a woman aged 50 to 60 with alopecia areata. Some clones in this sample may be carry-over from other donors' samples.

CDR3 DNA sequence: TGTGCCAGCAGCCCAATGGCCCGGGACAGGGCTCACGAGCAGTACTTC. It yields the protein CASSPMARDRAHEQYF. The rearrangement joins TRBV5-5 to TRBJ2-7; 9 bases map to TRBD1. Germline V gives CDR1 SGHKS, CDR2 YYEKEE (reference sequence). J gave up 5 bases and V 4 bases, and 13 bases lay outside the gene matches. This CDR3 is built from 16 residues. The entire variable domain, with the rest obtained from reference TRBV5-5 and TRBJ2-7, is as follows: DAGVTQSPTHLIKTRGQQVTLRCSPISGHKSVSWYQQVLGQGPQFIFQYYEKEERGRGNFPDRFSARQFPNYSSELNVNALLLGDSALYLCASSPMARDRAHEQYFGPGTRLTVT.

V gene TRBV11-2 combines with J gene TRBJ2-3; D may be TRBD2 (6 bases). With 5 bases removed from V and 7 bases from J, the gap between germline ends came to 13 bases. The CDR3 spans 13 residues. Germline V gives CDR1 SGHAT, CDR2 FQNNGV. The CDR3: CASSRQRANTQYF. As DNA, the CDR3 is TGTGCCAGCAGCAGACAGCGGGCAAATACGCAGTATTTT.

This clonotype was seen a handful of times. The gene calls are TRBV5-1 and TRBJ2-1, with 9 nucleotides matching TRBD2. The CDR3 has 15 amino acids. The V gene's germline CDR1 is SGHRS and CDR2 YFSETQ. The J segment lost 7 bases and the V segment lost 1 base, leaving 6 bases of the junction unmatched. CDR3 in amino acids: CASSLYVSGGNEQFF. The CDR3 DNA follows: TGCGCCAGCAGCTTGTATGTTAGCGGGGGAAATGAGCAGTTCTTC.

The table lists this clonotype with a few counts. The chain couples TRBV4-3 to TRBJ2-1; 9 bases fit TRBD2. Germline trimming cut 0 bases from V and 9 bases from J; bases unmatched to any gene: 9. The CDR3 is 16 amino acids. Germline V lookup: CDR1 LGHNA, CDR2 YSLEER. The CDR3 region has the DNA TGCGCCAGCAGCCAAGAGGCCGGGCTAGCGGGAATTGAGCAGTTCTTC. This translates into CASSQEAGLAGIEQFF.

The CDR3 DNA reads TGTGCCAGCAGCCAGGCCCGAGCGAACACTGAAGCTTTCTTT. It translates to CASSQARANTEAFF. J is TRBJ1-1 and V is TRBV9; no clear D gene. V gave up 4 bases and J gave up 1 base, with 11 bases separating them. This CDR3 is built from 14 residues. Germline loops: CDR1 SGDLS, CDR2 YYNGEE.

This clonotype has at least ten counts. This chain uses TRBV6-2 or TRBV6-3 with TRBJ2-1; 10 bases agree with TRBD2. There are 19 residues in the CDR3. Unmatched junction bases numbered 15, after V lost 5 bases and J lost 2 bases. CDR1 is MNHEY and CDR2 is SVGEGT in the germline V gene. The CDR3 is CASSQYRGSGRGAYNEQFF. CDR3 sequence (DNA): TGTGCCAGCAGTCAGTACCGGGGGAGCGGGAGGGGCGCCTACAATGAGCAGTTCTTC.

V and J are TRBV7-9 and TRBJ2-5; the D gene is possibly TRBD1 (6 bases). CDR1 SEHNR and CDR2 FQNEAQ come from the germline V gene (reference sequence). The CDR3 is 15 residues long. The germline V and J ends were trimmed by 2 bases and 5 bases, with 15 bases remaining between them. The CDR3 protein is CASSLSTGHLETQYF. CDR3 sequence (DNA): TGTGCCAGCAGCTTATCGACAGGACATTTGGAGACCCAGTACTTC.

Many counts were recorded for this clonotype. This chain connects TRBV6-2 or TRBV6-3 to TRBJ1-3, with a weak D call TRBD1 (5 bases). The CDR3 length is 16 residues. The V end was cut by 2 bases, the J end by 0 bases, with 11 bases between. Germline CDR1 is MNHEY and CDR2 is SVGEGT. Written as DNA, the CDR3 is TGTGCCAGCAGTTACACTACAGGAAGCTCTGGAAACACCATATATTTT. Translated: CASSYTTGSSGNTIYF.

This clonotype was detected only a few times. J is TRBJ2-5 and V is TRBV9; no clear D. The CDR3 length is 11 residues. V was clipped by 3 bases and J by 9 bases, with 9 bases between them. Germline V gene sequence: CDR1 SGDLS, CDR2 YYNGEE. DNA of the CDR3: TGTGCCAGCAGCGCCGTCTTCGCCCAGTACTTC. It is translated as CASSAVFAQYF.